The next 32 T cell receptor beta chains were all read from a single sample in a study of blood T cell repertoires in COVID-19. Sequenced by immunoSEQ multiplex PCR; TCRdb stores in-frame clones only, minus some. The data show tens of thousands of clones, around nine tenths seen once. Sequenced material: peripheral blood. These receptors came from a human donor in a cohort sampled during active COVID-19.

The J gene is TRBJ2-3, the V gene TRBV14; no firm D call. Germline values: CDR1 SGHDN, CDR2 FVKESK. Trimming removed 2 bases from V and 9 bases from J, with 18 bases in between. CDR3 length equals 15 residues. CDR3 region: CASSQFGGSLRTQYF. Written as DNA, the CDR3 is TGTGCCAGCAGCCAATTCGGTGGCTCACTACGGACGCAGTATTTT. Full variable domain (remainder filled in from reference TRBV14 and TRBJ2-3): EAGVTQFPSHSVIEKGQTVTLRCDPISGHDNLYWYRRVMGKEIKFLLHFVKESKQDESGMPNNRFLAERTGGTYSTLKVQPAELEDSGVYFCASSQFGGSLRTQYFGPGTRLTVL.

The rearrangement joins TRBV18 to TRBJ2-5, with a tentative D call TRBD1 (5 bases). Germline V gives CDR1 KGHSH, CDR2 LQKENI. The CDR3 length is 15 residues. Trimming removed 1 base at V and 2 bases at J, with 11 bases between. The CDR3 loop reads CASSPLPGLQETQYF. CDR3 DNA sequence: TGTGCCAGCTCACCACTCCCAGGGTTACAAGAGACCCAGTACTTC.

This clone was detected a few times. The V call is TRBV5-6, the J call TRBJ2-7; 8 positions match TRBD1. CDR1 is SGHDT, CDR2 YYEEEE, per germline. There are 14 residues in the CDR3. V was pared by 1 base and J by 4 bases, with 4 bases of the junction left unmatched. CDR3 in amino acids: CASSLQGQGYEQYF. The CDR3 bases are TGTGCCAGCAGCTTGCAAGGACAGGGTTACGAGCAGTACTTC.

The rearrangement links TRBV10-3 to TRBJ1-5, with D possibly being TRBD1 (6 bases). From germline, CDR1 is ENHRY and CDR2 SYGVKD. This CDR3 region has 13 residues. Trimming left V 6 bases short and J 3 bases short, with 9 bases between. The DNA for the CDR3 is TGTGCCATCAGAACAGGGCCCAATCAGCCCCAGCATTTT. Residues: CAIRTGPNQPQHF.

The V and J genes are TRBV7-9 and TRBJ1-1, with D possibly TRBD1 on 6 matching bases. V was trimmed by 5 bases and J by 3 bases, leaving 10 bases between them. Germline V gives CDR1 SEHNR, CDR2 FQNEAQ (reference sequence). There are 13 residues in the CDR3. The CDR3 is CASSPTGYTEAFF. The CDR3 DNA reads TGTGCCAGCAGCCCAACAGGGTACACTGAAGCTTTCTTT.

The rearrangement links TRBV19 to TRBJ2-5; 12 nucleotides match TRBD2. The V gene end was trimmed by 3 bases and the J gene end by 7 bases; junction bases not matched to a gene: 12. The CDR3 contains 17 residues. Germline-derived CDR1 and CDR2 are LNHDA and SQIVND (reference sequence). The CDR3: CASSIPGLAGPSGTQYF. The CDR3 DNA is TGTGCCAGTAGTATCCCGGGACTAGCGGGCCCAAGTGGGACCCAGTACTTC. The variable domain in full, completed from reference TRBV19 and TRBJ2-5, reads DGGITQSPKYLFRKEGQNVTLSCEQNLNHDAMYWYRQDPGQGLRLIYYSQIVNDFQKGDIAEGYSVSREKKESFPLTVTSAQKNPTAFYLCASSIPGLAGPSGTQYFGPGTRLLVL.

This chain uses TRBV5-6 with TRBJ2-1, with D possibly being TRBD2 (6 bases). This CDR3 has 12 residues. Trimming removed 1 base from V and 12 bases from J, with 11 bases in between. CDR1 and CDR2 (germline): SGHDT, YYEEEE. The chain's CDR3 is CASSLRRDGQFF. As DNA, the CDR3 is TGTGCCAGCAGCTTGCGGCGGGATGGGCAGTTCTTC.

This chain joins TRBV5-4 and TRBJ2-7; 11 bases match TRBD2. J lost 5 bases, V lost 4 bases, and 5 bases had no gene match. This CDR3 comprises 14 residues. Germline V gene lookup returns CDR1 SGHNT and CDR2 YYREEE (reference sequence). The CDR3 bases are TGTGCCAGCAGCACTAGCGGGGGTTTCGACGAGCAGTACTTC. Its protein is CASSTSGGFDEQYF.

Comments on this clone: The same CDR3 also results from other DNA sequences found in this sample. The chain couples TRBV3-1 (or the pseudogene TRBV3-2) to TRBJ2-5; 16 nucleotides align to TRBD2. The ends lost 3 bases at V and 2 bases at J; junction bases unmatched: 0. Per germline, CDR1 LGHDT and CDR2 YNNKEL (reference sequence). The CDR3 spans 16 residues. CDR3 in amino acids: CASSQGLAGGQETQYF. In nucleotides, the CDR3 is TGTGCCAGCAGCCAGGGACTAGCGGGGGGGCAAGAGACCCAGTACTTC.

The chain recombines TRBV21-1 with TRBJ2-1; TRBD2, the table's D call, lacks a check against the DNA. TRBV21-1 counts as a pseudogene. CDR3 length: 16 amino acids. CDR3 DNA: TGTGCCAGCAGCAGTTCCCCCCCTACCTCCTACAATGAGCAGTTCTTC. It encodes CASSSSPPTSYNEQFF.

The CDR3 region has the DNA TGTGCCAGCAGTGAAACCCTCTCTACGTTGTTGAGTGGCTACACCTTC. As protein: CASSETLSTLLSGYTF. V usage is TRBV6-1 and J usage is TRBJ1-2; D call uncertain. The CDR3 spans 16 residues. CDR1 MNHNS and CDR2 SASEGT come from the germline V gene. V was cut by 2 bases and J by 7 bases, with 20 bases left in between.

The chain carries TRBV11-2 and TRBJ2-7, with D possibly being TRBD2 (6 bases). With 4 bases removed from V and 0 bases from J, the gap between germline ends came to 13 bases. CDR3 length: 15 amino acids. CDR1 is SGHAT, CDR2 FQNNGV, per germline. The CDR3 spells CASSSRDSSSYEQYF. The CDR3 bases are TGTGCCAGCAGCTCCCGGGACTCCTCCTCCTACGAGCAGTACTTC.

The chain joins TRBV7-3 to TRBJ2-1; maybe TRBD2 (6 bases). CDR3 size: 14 residues. Deletions cut 5 bases from V and 7 bases from J, with 15 bases between. In germline, CDR1 is SGHTA, CDR2 FQGTGA. CDR3 residues: CASSPGVTGNEQFF. The CDR3 DNA reads TGTGCCAGCAGCCCGGGGGTCACTGGAAATGAGCAGTTCTTC.

The chain has TRBV7-3 and TRBJ2-7; TRBD2 might be the D (6 bases). V was cut by 5 bases and J by 5 bases, with 16 bases left in between. This CDR3 has 14 amino acids. In germline, CDR1 is SGHTA, CDR2 FQGTGA. The CDR3 DNA follows: TGTGCCAGCAGCCCCAGTCGGGGGAGCCACGAGCAGTACTTC. The encoded protein is CASSPSRGSHEQYF.

V and J are TRBV7-2 and TRBJ2-3; tentatively, D is TRBD2 (7 bases). Germline CDR1 SGHTA, CDR2 FQGNSA. There are 16 residues in the CDR3. V shed 5 bases and J shed 4 bases, with 19 bases lying between them. The CDR3 protein is CASSPPGGLFSDTQYF. The CDR3 coding sequence is TGTGCCAGCAGCCCCCCGGGGGGCCTTTTTTCAGATACGCAGTATTTT.

The J gene is TRBJ2-1, the V gene TRBV7-8; possible D gene TRBD2, 5 bases. CDR1 is SGHVS, CDR2 FQNEAQ, per germline. Between the trimmed V and J ends, which lost 1 base and 0 bases, there was a span of 10 bases. The CDR3 has 16 amino acids. CDR3 residues: CASSLGVGSSYNEQFF. CDR3 DNA sequence: TGTGCCAGCAGCTTAGGGGTTGGGAGCTCCTACAATGAGCAGTTCTTC.

This chain joins TRBV5-4 and TRBJ1-6, with TRBD1 matching over 11 bases. V lost 4 bases and J lost 1; bases outside the gene matches: 7. The length of the CDR3 is 18 residues. Per the germline V gene, CDR1 is SGHNT and CDR2 is YYREEE (reference sequence). DNA of the CDR3: TGTGCCAGCAGCCGACGCGGGACAGGGGGGTCCTATAATTCACCCCTCCACTTT. Amino acids: CASSRRGTGGSYNSPLHF.

The chain employs TRBV2 and TRBJ1-6; 8 nucleotides line up with TRBD1. The trim removed 4 bases at V and 9 bases at J, leaving 5 bases unmatched. This CDR3 spans 14 amino acids. CDR1 and CDR2 from the germline V gene are SNHLY and FYNNEI. Written as DNA, the CDR3 is TGTGCCAGCAGTGTGGACAGGGTTGGTTCACCCCTCCACTTT. It yields the protein CASSVDRVGSPLHF.

This chain links TRBV30 with TRBJ1-1, with 8 bases that match TRBD1. J was trimmed by 4 bases and V by 7 bases; bases with no gene match: 8. The CDR3 totals 13 residues. The germline CDR1 and CDR2 sequences are GTSNPN and SVGIG (reference sequence). The CDR3 DNA reads TGTGCCTCCTCGACAGGGGTGGGCACTGAAGCTTTCTTT. It yields the protein CASSTGVGTEAFF.

The chain joins TRBV3-1 (or the pseudogene TRBV3-2) to TRBJ2-1, with TRBD2 matching 11 bases. The germline V gene encodes CDR1 LGHDT and CDR2 YNNKEL (reference sequence). With 0 bases clipped from V and 7 bases from J, the junction kept 5 bases outside the gene matches. The CDR3 is 16 amino acids. The CDR3 DNA follows: TGTGCCAGCAGCCAAGAGCGGCTAGCGGGGGGAAATGAGCAGTTCTTC. It yields the protein CASSQERLAGGNEQFF.

For the CDR3, the DNA is TGTGCCAGCAGCCAATATCCTGAGGACACCGGGGAGCTGTTTTTT. Translated: CASSQYPEDTGELFF. J is TRBJ2-2 and V is TRBV5-6; the D is unclear. The CDR3 loop spans 15 amino acids. Between the trimmed V and J ends, which lost 4 bases and 3 bases, there was a span of 13 bases. Germline-derived CDR1 and CDR2 are SGHDT and YYEEEE.

The V and J genes are TRBV9 and TRBJ2-5; TRBD2 agrees at 12 bases. The V gene end was trimmed by 0 bases and the J gene end by 0 bases; junction bases not matched to a gene: 6. Germline CDR1 SGDLS, CDR2 YYNGEE. The CDR3 is 18 amino acids. Here the CDR3 reads CASSVAPWTSGNQETQYF. The CDR3, as DNA: TGTGCCAGCAGCGTAGCCCCCTGGACTAGCGGGAACCAAGAGACCCAGTACTTC.

The genes are TRBV9 and TRBJ2-1; 7 bases are shared with TRBD2. CDR1 is SGDLS, CDR2 YYNGEE, per germline. The CDR3 is 16 residues long. The V and J ends lost 0 bases and 0 bases, in that order; junction bases with no gene match: 3. The CDR3 is CASSVGGGSSYNEQFF. The CDR3 nucleotides are TGTGCCAGCAGCGTAGGGGGAGGGAGCTCCTACAATGAGCAGTTCTTC.

This chain connects TRBV6-5 to TRBJ1-6; 7 bases map to TRBD1. Germline V gene lookup returns CDR1 MNHEY and CDR2 SVGAGI. V lost 5 bases, J lost 7 bases, and 5 bases stayed unmatched. The CDR3 runs 14 residues. This chain's CDR3 is CASSPEGANSPLHF. CDR3 in DNA: TGTGCCAGCAGTCCAGAGGGGGCAAATTCACCCCTCCACTTT.

This clone was recorded once. The V and J genes are TRBV5-4 and TRBJ2-5; 11 bases align to TRBD2. After removal of 3 bases from V and 4 bases from J, the junction contained 8 bases not matched to a gene. Germline loops: CDR1 SGHNT, CDR2 YYREEE (reference sequence). The CDR3 is 16 amino acids. CDR3 in amino acids: CASSSFLAGGVETQYF. The CDR3 region has the DNA TGTGCCAGCAGCTCGTTTCTAGCGGGGGGAGTAGAGACCCAGTACTTC.

This chain links TRBV5-1 with TRBJ2-2; TRBD2 is a possible D gene (6 bases). This CDR3 is built from 14 residues. V dropped 1 base and J dropped 8 bases, with 12 bases sitting between them. CDR1 is SGHRS, CDR2 YFSETQ, per germline. CDR3 sequence reads: CASSLRTTGGELFF. For the CDR3, the DNA is TGCGCCAGCAGCTTGAGGACTACGGGTGGGGAGCTGTTTTTT. Looking up the rest from reference TRBV5-1 and TRBJ2-2 gives the full variable domain: KAGVTQTPRYLIKTRGQQVTLSCSPISGHRSVSWYQQTPGQGLQFLFEYFSETQRNKGNFPGRFSGRQFSNSRSEMNVSTLELGDSALYLCASSLRTTGGELFFGEGSRLTVL.

This chain links TRBV6-5 with TRBJ1-1; D is possibly TRBD1 (5 bases). Germline values: CDR1 MNHEY, CDR2 SVGAGI. The germline V and J ends were trimmed by 2 bases and 6 bases, with 19 bases remaining between them. The CDR3 consists of 16 residues. The CDR3 protein is CASSYLSGGGTAEAFF. The CDR3 bases are TGTGCCAGCAGTTACCTATCTGGGGGGGGGACCGCTGAAGCTTTCTTT.

The V gene is TRBV19, the J gene TRBJ1-2; possibly TRBD1 for D (6 bases). The CDR3 totals 14 residues. Germline assignment: CDR1 LNHDA and CDR2 SQIVND (reference sequence). Trimming cost V 4 bases and J 4 bases, with 13 bases left between them. The CDR3: CASSNYGQTYGYTF. DNA of the CDR3: TGTGCCAGTAGTAATTACGGACAGACCTATGGCTACACCTTC.

This chain joins TRBV7-9 and TRBJ2-7; possibly TRBD2 for D (5 bases). Trimming pared 4 bases from V and 3 bases from J, leaving 7 bases between. The length of the CDR3 is 12 residues. CDR1 and CDR2 (germline): SEHNR, FQNEAQ (reference sequence). CDR3 loop: CASSSGDYEQYF. The CDR3, as DNA: TGTGCCAGCAGCTCCGGGGACTACGAGCAGTACTTC.

The chain couples TRBV9 to TRBJ2-5, with D perhaps TRBD2 (6 bases). V was shortened by 0 bases and J by 4 bases, with 13 bases between the two germline ends. The CDR3 is 15 amino acids. CDR1 and CDR2 (germline): SGDLS, YYNGEE. In DNA, the CDR3 is TGTGCCAGCAGCGTAGATAGCGGTAGAGGAGAGACCCAGTACTTC. Its protein product is CASSVDSGRGETQYF.

This clone was seen more than once but under ten times. The V call is TRBV9, the J call TRBJ1-2; 8 bases are shared with TRBD1. The CDR3 has 15 residues. Germline V gene data show CDR1 as SGDLS and CDR2 as YYNGEE. V lost 0 bases and J lost 8; bases outside the gene matches: 9. CDR3 in amino acids: CASSVVTLTGDGYTF. For the CDR3, the DNA is TGTGCCAGCAGCGTAGTTACTCTGACAGGGGACGGCTACACCTTC.

The genes are TRBV29-1 and TRBJ2-7, with 7 positions matching TRBD1. This CDR3 region has 12 residues. V gave up 7 bases and J gave up 7 bases; unmatched junction bases: 10. Germline loops: CDR1 SQVTM, CDR2 ANQGSEA. This chain's CDR3 is CSASVSGGEQYF. CDR3 coding DNA: TGCAGCGCCAGCGTTTCAGGGGGAGAGCAGTACTTC.